This T cell receptor (beta chain) was sequenced in a study of response to subunit inactivated influenza vaccine (dated by TCRdb to the late 2010s). A note on the overall study: To follow how T cells responded to a trivalent subunit inactivated influenza vaccine, the researchers relied on deep quantitative profiling of the T cell receptor repertoire.

The library relied on RT-PCR. TCRdb records Illumina HiSeq 2500 as the sequencer. Starting from the raw public reads, TCRdb applied fastp trimming at Q25, assembled clones with MiXCR and retained in-frame beta chains. Rows with one shared CDR3 protein collapse into an entry with the most common genes and DNA. The sample table contains 590,000 or so distinct CDR3 sequences; only one count was recorded for around 13% of them. Roughly 7.2% of the sample rests with the top ten. Per the germline V gene, SGHRS is the CDR1 and YFSETQ is the CDR2. Its CDR3 holds 14 amino acids, cysteine through phenylalanine. The DNA shown is the 42-base CDR3, in frame from base 1. V is cut by 0 bases and J by 0 bases, and the space between the germline ends is 4 bases. Study-level results and caveats: The authors proposed that each seasonal influenza vaccination may bring in only a limited number of new T cells.

With regard to this clonotype: There is no known antigen for this receptor. Base qualities are missing; no much larger clone stands one base away.

The chain is assembled from TRBV5-1 and TRBJ2-4; no D segment can be confidently identified. The source is a man in his fifties who received an inactivated influenza vaccine. Donor details come from another sample of the same person, matched by shared clones. This specimen consisted of PBMCs from blood, obtained less than 15 days before vaccination. Here the CDR3 is given as CASSLGTAKNIQYF. The nucleotides are TGCGCCAGCAGCTTGGGGACAGCCAAAAACATTCAGTACTTC. The reference TRBV5-1 and TRBJ2-4 proteins fill in what lies around the CDR3, so the full variable domain reads KAGVTQTPRYLIKTRGQQVTLSCSPISGHRSVSWYQQTPGQGLQFLFEYFSETQRNKGNFPGRFSGRQFSNSRSEMNVSTLELGDSALYLCASSLGTAKNIQYFGAGTRLSVL.